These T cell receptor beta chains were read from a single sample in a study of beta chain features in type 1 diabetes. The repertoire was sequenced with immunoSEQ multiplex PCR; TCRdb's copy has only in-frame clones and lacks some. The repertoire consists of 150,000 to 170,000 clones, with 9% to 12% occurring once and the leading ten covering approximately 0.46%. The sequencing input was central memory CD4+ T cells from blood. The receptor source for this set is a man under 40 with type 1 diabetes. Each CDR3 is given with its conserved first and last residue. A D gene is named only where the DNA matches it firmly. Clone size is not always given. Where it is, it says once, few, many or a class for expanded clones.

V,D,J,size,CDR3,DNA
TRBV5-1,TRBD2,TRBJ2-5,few,CASSAAPGDGGAGGQYF,TGCGCCAGCAGCGCAGCTCCGGGGGACGGTGGTGCGGGAGGCCAGTACTTC
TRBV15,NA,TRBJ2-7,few,CATASGLPYEQYF,TGTGCCACGGCAAGTGGCCTCCCTTACGAGCAGTACTTC
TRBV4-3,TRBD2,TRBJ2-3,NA,CASEPFPGSGDTQYF,TGCGCCAGCGAGCCCTTCCCGGGTAGCGGGGATACGCAGTATTTT
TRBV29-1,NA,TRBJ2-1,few,CSGCPPGDEQFF,TGCAGCGGCTGTCCCCCGGGGGATGAGCAGTTCTTC
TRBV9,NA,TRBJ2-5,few,CASSVSIDNSGETQYF,TGTGCCAGCAGCGTAAGCATCGACAATAGCGGAGAGACCCAGTACTTC
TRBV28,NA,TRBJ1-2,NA,CASTLANYGYTF,TGTGCCAGTACACTAGCGAACTATGGCTACACCTTC
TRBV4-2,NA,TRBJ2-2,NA,CASSQDQGRELFF,TGTGCCAGCAGCCAAGATCAGGGCCGGGAGCTGTTTTTT
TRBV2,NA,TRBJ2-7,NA,CASSAKRESYEQYF,TGTGCCAGCAGTGCCAAAAGGGAGTCCTACGAGCAGTACTTC
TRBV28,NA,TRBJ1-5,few,CASSLFPGQPQHF,TGTGCCAGCAGTTTATTCCCGGGACAGCCCCAGCATTTT
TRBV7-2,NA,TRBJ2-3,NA,CASSPHSTDTQYF,TGTGCCAGCAGCCCCCATAGTACGGATACGCAGTATTTT
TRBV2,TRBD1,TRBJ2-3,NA,CASSDTGGGQYF,TGTGCCAGCAGTGACACAGGGGGCGGGCAGTATTTT
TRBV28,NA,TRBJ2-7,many,CASSGPGEQYF,TGTGCCAGCAGTGGCCCAGGCGAGCAGTACTTC
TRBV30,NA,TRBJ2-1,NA,CAWTGQLGNEQFF,TGTGCCTGGACCGGACAGCTAGGCAATGAGCAGTTCTTC
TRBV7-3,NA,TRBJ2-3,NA,CASSEGLVTDTQYF,TGTGCCAGCAGCGAAGGCCTAGTCACAGATACGCAGTATTTT
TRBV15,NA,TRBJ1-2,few,CATSRDRGAYGYTF,TGTGCCACCAGCAGAGATCGGGGGGCCTATGGCTACACCTTC
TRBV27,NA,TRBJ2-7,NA,CATREPSSYEQYF,TGTGCCACCAGGGAGCCGAGCTCCTACGAGCAGTACTTC
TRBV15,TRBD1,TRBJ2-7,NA,CATSRDRDRGEQYF,TGTGCCACCAGCAGAGACCGGGACAGGGGCGAGCAGTACTTC
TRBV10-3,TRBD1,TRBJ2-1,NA,CAISEVSGGVDEQFF,TGTGCCATCAGTGAGGTCTCAGGGGGCGTGGATGAGCAGTTCTTC
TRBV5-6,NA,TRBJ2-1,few,CASSSRFGGQFF,TGTGCCAGCAGCTCCAGATTCGGGGGGCAGTTCTTC
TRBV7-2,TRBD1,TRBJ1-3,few,CASSRQGSGNTIYF,TGTGCCAGCAGCCGACAGGGGAGCGGAAACACCATATATTTT
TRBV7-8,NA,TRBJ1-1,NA,CASSQQMNTEAFF,TGTGCCAGCAGCCAACAGATGAACACTGAAGCTTTCTTT
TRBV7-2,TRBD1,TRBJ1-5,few,CARGDRVGVNQPQHF,TGTGCTCGGGGGGACAGGGTGGGGGTGAATCAGCCCCAGCATTTT
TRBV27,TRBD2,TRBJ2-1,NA,CASSPAGTSGIDEQFF,TGTGCCAGCAGTCCCGCCGGGACTAGCGGGATAGATGAGCAGTTCTTC
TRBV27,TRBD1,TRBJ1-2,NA,CASSPWTGHPYGYTF,TGTGCCAGCAGTCCGTGGACAGGCCATCCCTATGGCTACACCTTC
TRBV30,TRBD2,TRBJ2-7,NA,CAWSTSGAYEQYF,TGTGCCTGGTCGACTAGCGGCGCCTACGAGCAGTACTTC
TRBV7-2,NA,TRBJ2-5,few,CASSLGQGGRQETQYF,TGTGCCAGCAGCTTAGGACAGGGAGGTCGGCAAGAGACCCAGTACTTC
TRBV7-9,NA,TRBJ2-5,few,CASSLEAVQETQYF,TGTGCCAGCAGCCTAGAGGCGGTCCAAGAGACCCAGTACTTC
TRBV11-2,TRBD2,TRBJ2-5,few,CASTLAVQETQYF,TGTGCCAGCACGCTAGCGGTCCAAGAGACCCAGTACTTC
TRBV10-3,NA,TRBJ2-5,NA,CAISEGAETQYF,TGTGCCATCAGTGAGGGTGCGGAGACCCAGTACTTC
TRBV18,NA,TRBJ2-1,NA,CASSPPDRLRGLFF,TGTGCCAGCTCACCACCCGATAGGCTACGGGGTCTGTTCTTC
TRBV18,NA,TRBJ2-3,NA,CASSPIALRADTQYF,TGTGCCAGCTCACCAATAGCCCTCCGCGCAGATACGCAGTATTTT
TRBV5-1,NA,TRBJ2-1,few,CASSLGQGGVNEQFF,TGCGCCAGCAGCTTGGGCCAGGGCGGGGTCAATGAGCAGTTCTTC
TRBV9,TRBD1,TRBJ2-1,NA,CASSTDRDEQFF,TGTGCCAGCAGCACGGACAGGGATGAGCAGTTCTTC
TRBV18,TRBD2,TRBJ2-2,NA,CASSRPSGHTGELFF,TGTGCCAGCTCTCGACCTAGCGGCCACACCGGGGAGCTGTTTTTT
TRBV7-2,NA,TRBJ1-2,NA,CASSLGASPNYGYTF,TGTGCCAGCAGCTTAGGAGCAAGTCCTAACTATGGCTACACCTTC
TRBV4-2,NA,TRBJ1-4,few,CASSQGHRNEKLFF,TGTGCCAGCAGCCAAGGACACAGAAATGAAAAACTGTTTTTT
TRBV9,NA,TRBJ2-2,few,CASSVEPLPNTGELFF,TGTGCCAGCAGCGTAGAGCCACTACCGAACACCGGGGAGCTGTTTTTT
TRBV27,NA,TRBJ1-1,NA,CASSSSPLGNTEAFF,TGTGCCAGCAGTTCATCCCCCCTCGGGAACACTGAAGCTTTCTTT
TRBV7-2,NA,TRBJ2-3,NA,CASSFGPSTDTQYF,TGTGCCAGCAGCTTTGGGCCTAGCACAGATACGCAGTATTTT
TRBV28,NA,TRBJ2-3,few,CASSLTSGDLTDTQYF,TGTGCCAGCAGTTTAACGAGCGGCGATCTGACAGATACGCAGTATTTT
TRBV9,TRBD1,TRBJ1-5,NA,CASSGGQGWQPQHF,TGTGCCAGCAGCGGTGGACAGGGCTGGCAGCCCCAGCATTTT
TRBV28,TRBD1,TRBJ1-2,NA,CASSAIDREIYGYTF,TGTGCCAGCAGCGCGATCGACAGGGAAATCTATGGCTACACCTTC
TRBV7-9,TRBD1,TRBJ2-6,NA,CASSRDRGPVGANVLTF,TGTGCCAGCAGCCGGGACAGGGGGCCGGTTGGGGCCAACGTCCTGACTTTC
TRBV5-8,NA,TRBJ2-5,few,CASSLAVVGDHQETQYF,TGTGCCAGCAGCTTGGCCGTCGTTGGAGATCACCAAGAGACCCAGTACTTC
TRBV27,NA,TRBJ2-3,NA,CASSLGGSDTQYF,TGTGCCAGCAGTTTGGGGGGTTCAGATACGCAGTATTTT
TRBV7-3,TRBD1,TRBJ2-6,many,CASDVGTGKSSGANVLTF,TGTGCCAGTGACGTTGGGACAGGGAAATCCTCTGGGGCCAACGTCCTGACTTTC
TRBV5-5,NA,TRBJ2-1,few,CASSLVVGYEQFF,TGTGCCAGCAGCTTGGTTGTGGGCTATGAGCAGTTCTTC
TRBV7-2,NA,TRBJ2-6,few,CASTIQGRSGANVLTF,TGTGCCAGCACCATACAGGGACGCTCTGGGGCCAACGTCCTGACTTTC
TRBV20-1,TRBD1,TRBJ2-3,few,CSAVAGTGQYF,TGCAGTGCTGTTGCCGGGACAGGCCAATATTTT
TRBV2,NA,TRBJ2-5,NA,CASRGEAETQYF,TGTGCCAGCAGAGGTGAAGCGGAGACCCAGTACTTC
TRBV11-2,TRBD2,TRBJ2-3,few,CASTLVSGTTDTQYF,TGTGCCAGCACCCTAGTTAGCGGGACCACAGATACGCAGTATTTT
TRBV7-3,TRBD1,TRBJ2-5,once,CASSIAGGWETQYF,TGTGCCAGCAGCATCGCAGGGGGCTGGGAGACCCAGTACTTC
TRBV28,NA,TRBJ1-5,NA,CASSTGGDFNQPQHF,TGTGCCAGCAGCACCGGCGGGGATTTCAATCAGCCCCAGCATTTT
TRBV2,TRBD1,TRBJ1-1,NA,CASRDRGFMNTEAFF,TGTGCCAGCAGAGACAGGGGCTTCATGAACACTGAAGCTTTCTTT
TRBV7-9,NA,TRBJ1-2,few,CASSLRGSDYGYTF,TGTGCCAGCAGCTTAAGGGGAAGCGACTATGGCTACACCTTC
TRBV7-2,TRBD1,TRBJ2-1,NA,CASSSQGVVQFF,TGTGCCAGCAGCTCCCAGGGGGTGGTGCAGTTCTTC
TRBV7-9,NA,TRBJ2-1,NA,CASTLFEGEQFF,TGTGCCAGCACCCTTTTTGAGGGTGAGCAGTTCTTC
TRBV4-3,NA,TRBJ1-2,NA,CASSQDSAGAGYTF,TGCGCCAGCAGCCAAGATTCGGCAGGGGCTGGCTACACCTTC
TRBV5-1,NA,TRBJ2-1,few,CASGQGSLNEQFF,TGCGCTAGCGGGCAGGGGTCTTTGAATGAGCAGTTCTTC